A single sample gave rise to the 32 T cell receptor beta chains below, sequenced in a study of T-cell memory formation after mild COVID-19. TCRdb processed the 5' RACE reads anew with MiXCR; each CDR3 protein has one entry. The profile covers a few hundred thousand distinct CDR3 sequences, with 20% to 25% appearing a single time and about 10% taken by the ten largest. Input material: PBMCs or a T cell subset sorted from them (not recorded which). The receptor source for this set is an adult woman who had mild COVID-19 (a few samples of this study predate the infection). Cell type and time point are not known.

This sequence joins TRBV3-1 and TRBJ2-3; TRBD1 aligns across 8 bases. The CDR3 spans 19 residues. Germline loops: CDR1 LGHDT, CDR2 YNNKEL (reference sequence). Trimming at V came to 2 bases and at J to 7 bases, leaving 20 bases not matched to a gene. DNA for the CDR3: TGTGCCAGCAGCCAAAGACAGGGGCACAGGACCTTTCCGGGCAATACGCAGTATTTT. It specifies CASSQRQGHRTFPGNTQYF.

The chain couples TRBV27 to TRBJ2-7; TRBD1 matches 7 bases. Germline V gene lookup returns CDR1 MNHEY and CDR2 SMNVEV (reference sequence). The CDR3 has 14 amino acids. Germline trimming cut 6 bases from V and 4 bases from J; bases unmatched to any gene: 9. The CDR3 nucleotides are TGTGCCAGCAGCAAGGGGACAGATGGGTACGAGCAGTACTTC. Amino acid sequence: CASSKGTDGYEQYF.

This clonotype was recorded a few times. The chain joins TRBV6-5 to TRBJ1-1, with TRBD1 matching over 7 bases. CDR1 MNHEY and CDR2 SVGAGI come from the germline V gene. This CDR3 region has 16 residues. The V segment lost 7 bases and the J segment 1 base; nucleotides outside the gene matches: 12. The CDR3 region is CASTAREGARNTEAFF. CDR3 sequence (DNA): TGTGCCAGCACCGCTCGGGAGGGGGCAAGGAACACTGAAGCTTTCTTT.

In this sample, this clonotype turned up a few times. A junction boundary mismatches the germline segment, possibly from a read error. The rearrangement uses TRBV18 and TRBJ2-3; D is perhaps TRBD2 (5 bases). The CDR3 runs 15 residues. Germline V gene data show CDR1 as KGHSH and CDR2 as LQKENI. The CDR3 coding sequence is TGTGCCAGCTCTCCACCCGGGATGTACACAGATACGCAGTATTTT. Protein: CASSPPGMYTDTQYF.

In its sample, this clonotype was seen a few times. This chain connects TRBV7-9 to TRBJ2-2, with a possible D match to TRBD2 (6 bases). This CDR3 is 17 amino acids long. V was cut by 1 base and J by 1 base, with 13 bases left in between. Germline assignment: CDR1 SEHNR and CDR2 FQNEAQ (reference sequence). The DNA of the CDR3 is TGTGCCAGCAGCTTAGGGAGGGACCGCCTGAACACCGGGGAGCTGTTTTTT. It translates to CASSLGRDRLNTGELFF. Drawing the rest from reference TRBV7-9 and TRBJ2-2, the complete variable domain is DTGVSQNPRHKITKRGQNVTFRCDPISEHNRLYWYRQTLGQGPEFLTYFQNEAQLEKSRLLSDRFSAERPKGSFSTLEIQRTEQGDSAMYLCASSLGRDRLNTGELFFGEGSRLTVL.

This chain joins TRBV12-3 or TRBV12-4 and TRBJ2-7; D ambiguous. The CDR3 extends over 13 amino acids. The V and J ends lost 1 base and 3 bases respectively, with 7 bases between them. The CDR3 DNA sequence: TGTGCCAGCAGTTTAGGGGCGAACTACGAGCAGTACTTC. This encodes CASSLGANYEQYF.

This clonotype came up a few times. V and J are TRBV24-1 and TRBJ2-1; D perhaps matches TRBD1 (5 bases). The CDR3 consists of 14 residues. Germline lookup yields CDR1 KGHDR and CDR2 SFDVKD. V gave up 6 bases and J gave up 2 bases, with 10 bases separating them. The CDR3 spells CATSNRRTYNEQFF. CDR3 DNA sequence: TGTGCCACCAGTAACAGGCGCACCTACAATGAGCAGTTCTTC.

A few counts support this clonotype. The V gene is TRBV5-4, the J gene TRBJ1-1, with a tentative D call TRBD1 (5 bases). The ends were cut back, 6 bases at V and 0 bases at J, with 15 bases in the middle. The CDR3 sequence is 15 residues long. Germline values: CDR1 SGHNT, CDR2 YYREEE (reference sequence). CDR3 nucleotide sequence: TGTGCCAGCACCACCTCTTGGGGGGTGAACACTGAAGCTTTCTTT. It yields the protein CASTTSWGVNTEAFF.

The gene calls are TRBV6-1 and TRBJ2-2, with a possible D match to TRBD1 (5 bases). Germline V gene lookup returns CDR1 MNHNS and CDR2 SASEGT. The CDR3 extends over 14 amino acids. V was clipped by 7 bases and J by 0 bases, with 9 bases between them. The CDR3 sequence is CASIAGSNTGELFF. The CDR3 DNA reads TGTGCCAGCATCGCAGGGTCGAACACCGGGGAGCTGTTTTTT.

The chain couples TRBV15 to TRBJ2-2; 7 bases are a match to TRBD1. V trimming: 2 bases; J trimming: 7 bases; junction bases outside the gene matches: 4. This CDR3 spans 14 amino acids. Germline values: CDR1 LNHNV, CDR2 YYDKDF (reference sequence). CDR3 DNA sequence: TGTGCCACCAGCAGAAGGGGGCTAGGCGGGGAGCTGTTTTTT. Amino acid sequence: CATSRRGLGGELFF.

This chain links TRBV6-2 or TRBV6-3 with TRBJ2-7; TRBD1 matches at 7 bases. The CDR3 runs to 14 residues. Looked up from germline, CDR1 is MNHEY and CDR2 is SVGEGT. V lost 5 bases and J lost 6; bases outside the gene matches: 10. CDR3 sequence reads: CASSPRNRGLEQYF. Here the CDR3 DNA reads TGTGCCAGCAGTCCCAGAAACAGGGGCCTCGAGCAGTACTTC.

This sequence joins TRBV20-1 and TRBJ2-1, with 10 bases lining up with TRBD2. The CDR3 runs 18 residues. Per the germline V gene, CDR1 is DFQATT and CDR2 is SNEGSKA (reference sequence). With 5 bases clipped from V and 0 bases from J, the junction kept 13 bases outside the gene matches. CDR3 protein: CSAPSTGTSARSYNEQFF. CDR3 sequence (DNA): TGCAGTGCTCCTTCTACCGGGACTAGCGCTCGCTCCTACAATGAGCAGTTCTTC.

J is TRBJ1-1 and V is TRBV29-1, with D unresolved. In germline, CDR1 is SQVTM, CDR2 ANQGSEA. The CDR3 length is 13 residues. Trimming took 8 bases from V and 3 from J, leaving 16 bases between them. The CDR3 DNA sequence: TGCAGCCACGCGGTAGGGAGGTACACTGAAGCTTTCTTT. It specifies CSHAVGRYTEAFF.

This clonotype has only one observation. The chain joins TRBV15 to TRBJ2-7, with D perhaps TRBD2 (5 bases). This CDR3 has 13 amino acids. Deletions cut 2 bases from V and 5 bases from J, with 10 bases between. Germline V gene lookup returns CDR1 LNHNV and CDR2 YYDKDF (reference sequence). The CDR3 region has the DNA TGTGCCACCAGCAGACAGAGGGTAGACGAGCAGTACTTC. Its translation: CATSRQRVDEQYF.

This clonotype was counted a few times. The chain has TRBV2 and TRBJ2-1; weak D call: TRBD1 (6 bases). Trimming took off 2 bases at V and 2 bases at J, with 7 bases between the two ends. The CDR3 runs to 14 residues. Germline CDR1 is SNHLY and CDR2 is FYNNEI. DNA of the CDR3: TGTGCCAGCAGTGAAAACAGGGCCTACAATGAGCAGTTCTTC. Its protein is CASSENRAYNEQFF.

The chain couples TRBV20-1 to TRBJ2-1; 11 nucleotides agree with TRBD2. The CDR3 is 15 amino acids. Germline V gene sequence: CDR1 DFQATT, CDR2 SNEGSKA (reference sequence). V lost 1 base to trimming and J lost 4 bases; unmatched junction nucleotides: 3. The CDR3 region is CSARGGLAAYNEQFF. CDR3 nucleotide sequence: TGCAGTGCTAGAGGGGGACTAGCGGCATACAATGAGCAGTTCTTC.

The chain couples TRBV29-1 to TRBJ2-1; tentative D call: TRBD2 (6 bases). V lost 6 bases and J 2 bases, leaving 14 bases between the germline ends. Germline V CDR1 and CDR2: SQVTM, ANQGSEA. The CDR3 sequence is 14 residues long. DNA for the CDR3: TGCAGCGTGGGTACTAGCTTCCCCTACAATGAGCAGTTCTTC. It encodes CSVGTSFPYNEQFF.

This clonotype was observed a handful of times. V usage is TRBV7-8 and J usage is TRBJ2-5; D might be TRBD2 (6 bases). The CDR3 runs 17 residues. V was pared by 5 bases and J by 4 bases, with 23 bases between. Per the germline V gene, CDR1 is SGHVS and CDR2 is FQNEAQ. CDR3 nucleotide sequence: TGTGCCAGCAGCCCCCACTGGGCTAGCGACTGGGGAGAGACCCAGTACTTC. Translation gives CASSPHWASDWGETQYF.

J is TRBJ2-3 and V is TRBV20-1; 12 bases match TRBD2. This CDR3 region has 14 residues. V lost 4 bases, J lost 6 bases, and 5 bases stayed unmatched. Per germline, CDR1 DFQATT and CDR2 SNEGSKA (reference sequence). CDR3 residues: CSATLAGGGDTQYF. The CDR3 nucleotides are TGCAGTGCTACACTAGCGGGGGGAGGGGATACGCAGTATTTT.

This rearrangement joins TRBV25-1 to TRBJ1-2; 10 bases fit TRBD1. Germline CDR1 MGHDK, CDR2 SYGVNS. CDR3 length: 14 amino acids. The V gene end was trimmed by 3 bases and the J gene end by 7 bases; junction bases not matched to a gene: 5. The CDR3 coding sequence is TGTGCCAGCAGTGACCAGACAGGGGGCGCTGGCTACACCTTC. Translating it yields CASSDQTGGAGYTF.

The chain combines TRBV7-2 with TRBJ2-1; D gene unclear. The CDR3 is 12 amino acids. Germline CDR1 SGHTA, CDR2 FQGNSA. V shed 1 base and J shed 10 bases, with 8 bases lying between them. The CDR3 region has the DNA TGTGCCAGCAGCTTAGAGTGGTACGAGCAGTTCTTC. It yields the protein CASSLEWYEQFF.

This chain links TRBV29-1 with TRBJ2-1; a possible D gene is TRBD2 (5 bases). The CDR3 has 11 residues. V lost 5 bases and J 10 bases, leaving 12 bases between the germline ends. CDR1 and CDR2 (germline): SQVTM, ANQGSEA. The CDR3 reads CSVSRSGEQFF. The CDR3 DNA is TGCAGCGTTTCGAGAAGCGGAGAGCAGTTCTTC.

A few counts support this clonotype. The J gene is TRBJ2-1, the V gene TRBV24-1, with a tentative D call TRBD1 (6 bases). Looked up from germline, CDR1 is KGHDR and CDR2 is SFDVKD. The CDR3 consists of 13 residues. Trimming shortened V by 3 bases and J by 10 bases, and 12 bases separated the two germline ends. CDR3 DNA sequence: TGTGCCACCAGTGATCGACAGGTGGCCGAGCAGTTCTTC. Amino acids: CATSDRQVAEQFF.

The chain couples TRBV3-1 to TRBJ1-1, with a tentative D call TRBD1 (5 bases). Trimming left V 0 bases short and J 3 bases short, with 11 bases between. The CDR3 runs to 15 residues. Germline V lookup: CDR1 LGHDT, CDR2 YNNKEL (reference sequence). CDR3 DNA: TGTGCCAGCAGCCAAGATTCTGCAGGGTACACTGAAGCTTTCTTT. This sequence encodes CASSQDSAGYTEAFF.

There are a few counts of this clonotype. The chain recombines TRBV25-1 with TRBJ1-1; D might be TRBD1 (5 bases). Germline values: CDR1 MGHDK, CDR2 SYGVNS. The CDR3 covers 16 residues. Trimming pared 2 bases from V and 5 bases from J, leaving 18 bases between. CDR3 loop: CASSELREAGGTEAFF. The CDR3 DNA is TGTGCCAGCAGTGAACTAAGAGAGGCTGGGGGGACTGAAGCTTTCTTT.

The rearrangement uses TRBV6-1 and TRBJ2-1, with D perhaps matching TRBD2 (6 bases). Germline lookup yields CDR1 MNHNS and CDR2 SASEGT. V gave up 9 bases and J gave up 9 bases, with 12 bases separating them. CDR3 length: 11 residues. As DNA, the CDR3 is TGTGCCAGTCGGAAAGCGGGTGAGCAGTTCTTC. Protein: CASRKAGEQFF.

The chain carries TRBV6-6 and TRBJ2-7; TRBD1 matches 7 bases. Germline CDR1 is MNHNY and CDR2 is SVGAGI (reference sequence). V shed 6 bases and J 2 bases; nucleotides not matched to a gene: 10. The CDR3 is 15 amino acids. In DNA, the CDR3 is TGTGCCAGCAGAGAACTTGGACAGGCCACCTACGAGCAGTACTTC. Translating gives CASRELGQATYEQYF.

This clonotype was seen more than once but under ten times. The chain combines TRBV9 with TRBJ2-1; the D gene is possibly TRBD2 (7 bases). Germline V gives CDR1 SGDLS, CDR2 YYNGEE. Between the trimmed V and J ends, which lost 0 bases and 4 bases, there was a span of 14 bases. The CDR3 covers 16 residues. CDR3 region: CASSVVGGARYNEQFF. CDR3 nucleotide sequence: TGTGCCAGCAGCGTAGTGGGGGGGGCCCGTTACAATGAGCAGTTCTTC.

This chain connects TRBV6-2 or TRBV6-3 to TRBJ2-5, with TRBD2 as a possible D gene (5 bases). The CDR3 covers 13 residues. V was shortened by 4 bases and J by 8 bases, with 14 bases between the two germline ends. Germline V CDR1 and CDR2: MNHEY, SVGEGT. The DNA for the CDR3 is TGTGCCAGCAGTTCCTCTAGCAGCGGAACCCAGTACTTC. Translated: CASSSSSSGTQYF.

The chain employs TRBV10-3 and TRBJ1-5; D is perhaps TRBD1 (5 bases). The ends were cut back, 11 bases at V and 4 bases at J, with 12 bases in the middle. Germline values: CDR1 ENHRY, CDR2 SYGVKD. The CDR3 runs 12 residues. The CDR3 region is CAVGGGNQPQHF. The CDR3 DNA follows: TGTGCCGTCGGGGGGGGAAATCAGCCCCAGCATTTT.

The chain uses TRBV6-2 or TRBV6-3 and TRBJ1-2; D is possibly TRBD1 (5 bases). Germline values: CDR1 MNHEY, CDR2 SVGEGT. V was shortened by 5 bases and J by 1 base, with 11 bases between the two germline ends. CDR3 length equals 14 residues. Here the CDR3 DNA reads TGTGCCAGCAGTACGGGACTTTATAACTATGGCTACACCTTC. This gives the protein CASSTGLYNYGYTF.

This rearrangement joins TRBV6-5 to TRBJ1-5, with 9 bases aligning to TRBD1. J was trimmed by 4 bases and V by 2 bases; bases with no gene match: 3. The CDR3 has 15 amino acids. CDR1 and CDR2 (germline): MNHEY, SVGAGI. This CDR3 is CASSYGTGRNQPQHF. The CDR3, as DNA: TGTGCCAGCAGTTACGGGACAGGGAGGAATCAGCCCCAGCATTTT.